This T cell receptor beta chain was observed in a study of beta chain features in type 1 diabetes listed by TCRdb under 2018. Context from the whole study: Patients and healthy donors did not differ in mean age, gender distribution, total cell number or subset yield. A total of some 100,000,000 sorted cells were examined across all samples, and a strong correlation was observed between cell number per subset and RNA yield. In the study, recently diagnosed type 1 diabetes patients and matched healthy donors were compared on the TCRB repertoires of their sorted circulating CD4+ T cell subsets. Naive and central memory subsets were obtained from all 28 donors, but regulatory and stem cell-like memory subsets were isolated from only 8 patients and 8 healthy donors.

The entire amount of isolated RNA was reverse transcribed using the High Capacity cDNA Reverse Transcription Kit, so the sequenced TCRB transcripts were expressed ones. Deep immunoSEQ sequencing was applied to naive, central memory and regulatory T cell samples, giving an average of roughly 3.3 million total reads per sample. After sorted cells were lysed in RLT buffer, RNA was extracted with DNase-treated RNeasy Micro or Mini kits, with the choice depending on cell number. Each cell subset was processed on its own to prevent cross-contamination, while patient and healthy donor samples were processed together. The immunoSEQ multiplex PCR was used to amplify TCRB sequences from cDNA, yielding 87-bp fragments that span the CDR3 region. The amplicons were sequenced using the Illumina HiSeq platform. The paper's processing steps were these. Synthetic template baselines were used to correct PCR bias computationally, reads within Hamming distance 2 were collapsed, and singletons that could not be merged were discarded. Reads were aligned to IMGT to assign V, D and J genes, CDR3 length, and insertions or deletions at six rearrangement sites. Clonotype counts were normalized to sorted cell number within each subset before computing true diversity and Gini coefficients with the tcR R package. Repertoire sharing was quantified using the overlap coefficient calculated on TCRB nucleotide sequences. TCRdb retrieved this table from immuneACCESS and kept in-frame rearrangements only. Not all clones are present; in checked studies, unresolved V genes account for under half, and no reason is known for the remainder. V, J and clone size derive from that table, while D and trimming were established from the DNA sequence. This sample lists about 160,000 clones; about 9% were detected once. Jointly, the top ten make up 0.45% to 0.6% of the sample.

Comment on this clone: Its antigen has not been determined. No clone much larger than this one lies a single base away; base qualities are absent.

A single peripheral blood draw of around 120 mL on average was collected from each donor into heparinised tubes. Using a panel that included CD45RO, CCR7, CD25, CD127, CD95 and CD27, naive, central memory, regulatory and stem cell-like memory CD4+ T cells were sorted on a BD FACSAria II. Purity was above 98% for every sorted population. Right away, PBMCs were isolated by Lymphoprep density gradient centrifugation and were stained directly, with no culture step. Samples were stained and sorted in pairs, with one healthy donor and one patient per experiment, so that batch effects were minimized. Study-wide findings and limitations: In all four CD4+ subsets, TCRB CDR3 length was moderately but significantly shorter in type 1 diabetes patients. Patients with type 1 diabetes made fewer insertions and deleted more nucleotides at VDJ recombination sites, implying thymic rearrangement abnormalities. Because cDNA rather than genomic DNA was sequenced, highly expressing activated cells could have been over-represented, although no difference in activation and CD3 levels was found between groups. Only small numbers of individuals were included in the HLA sub-analyses, which left unresolved whether HLA type had any influence on TCRB rearrangement. The naive, central memory and regulatory TCRB repertoires appeared to resemble one another more closely among patients than among healthy donors. PCR might favor shorter templates, but patient and control samples were amplified and corrected together, so any skew would affect both groups equally.

CDR1 SNHLY and CDR2 FYNNEI were looked up in the germline V gene. The CDR3, from cysteine to phenylalanine, totals 17 residues. Only the CDR3 part of the read is kept: 51 bases, read in frame from the first base. V is trimmed back by 6 bases and J by 7 bases, and the junction contains 14 bases that no gene match accounts for. The chain couples TRBV2 to TRBJ2-7; TRBD2 fits 14 bases in the junction. The sequencing sample was made of central memory CD4+ T cells from blood. This clonotype was sampled from a woman in her late teens or twenties with type 1 diabetes. DNA sequence: TGTGCCAGCAGGCGACTAGCGGGAGGGGCCCAGGATGTGGAGCAGTACTTC. It translates as CASRRLAGGAQDVEQYF.